Listed here are 19 T cell receptor beta chains from one sample, sequenced in a study of control samples from healthy donors and cancer patients. Using immunoSEQ multiplex PCR, the repertoire was profiled, and TCRdb retains in-frame clones only, with some absent. Here the sample spans some 150,000 clones, over 85% being singletons. Specimen: blood. These receptors came from a man between 45 and 60 years old in good health.

With regard to this clone: This CDR3 is also generated by other DNA sequences in the sample. The V call is TRBV21-1, the J call TRBJ2-7; no DNA check was done on the table's D call, TRBD1. TRBV21-1 is listed as a pseudogene. This CDR3 has 16 residues. Here the CDR3 reads CASSKHGQLKLYEQYF. The DNA for the CDR3 is TGTGCCAGCAGCAAACATGGGCAGCTGAAGCTCTACGAGCAGTACTTC.

V gene TRBV6-5 combines with J gene TRBJ1-5; TRBD1 matches 7 bases. Trimming took 7 bases from V and 5 from J; bases not matched to a gene: 5. The CDR3 is 13 amino acids. From germline, CDR1 is MNHEY and CDR2 SVGAGI. The chain's CDR3 is CASKGTVDQPQHF. As DNA, the CDR3 is TGTGCCAGCAAAGGGACAGTTGATCAGCCCCAGCATTTT.

The J gene is TRBJ1-5, the V gene TRBV6-1; tentative D call: TRBD1 (6 bases). Per germline, CDR1 MNHNS and CDR2 SASEGT. The CDR3 is 16 residues long. V was cut by 2 bases and J by 3 bases, with 14 bases left in between. This CDR3 is CASSESSRGNNQPQHF. As DNA, the CDR3 is TGTGCCAGCAGTGAAAGTAGCAGGGGTAACAATCAGCCCCAGCATTTT.

The CDR3 reads CAISDTGVTNEKLFF. In DNA, the CDR3 is TGTGCCATCAGTGATACAGGGGTAACTAATGAAAAACTGTTTTTT. J is TRBJ1-4 and V is TRBV10-3; 7 bases match TRBD1. This CDR3 has 15 amino acids. J lost 1 base, V lost 3 bases, and 2 bases had no gene match. Looked up from germline, CDR1 is ENHRY and CDR2 is SYGVKD.

The chain employs TRBV6-5 and TRBJ1-1, with TRBD1 matching 9 bases. Germline loops: CDR1 MNHEY, CDR2 SVGAGI. The CDR3 consists of 14 residues. The J segment lost 4 bases and the V segment lost 5 bases, leaving 5 bases of the junction unmatched. CDR3 sequence: CASSNTGGGTEAFF. CDR3 in DNA: TGTGCCAGCAGTAATACAGGGGGCGGCACTGAAGCTTTCTTT.

The V gene is TRBV7-9, the J gene TRBJ1-4, with D possibly TRBD1 on 6 matching bases. Germline V gene lookup returns CDR1 SEHNR and CDR2 FQNEAQ (reference sequence). CDR3 length equals 14 residues. V lost 7 bases and J lost 8, with 17 bases in between. In DNA, the CDR3 is TGTGCCAGCATTAGTTCAGGGGTCCTCGAAAAACTGTTTTTT. It codes for CASISSGVLEKLFF. The whole variable domain, filled in from reference TRBV7-9 and TRBJ1-4, reads DTGVSQNPRHKITKRGQNVTFRCDPISEHNRLYWYRQTLGQGPEFLTYFQNEAQLEKSRLLSDRFSAERPKGSFSTLEIQRTEQGDSAMYLCASISSGVLEKLFFGSGTQLSVL.

The chain is built from TRBV5-4 and TRBJ2-5; perhaps TRBD2 as D (5 bases). The V gene lost 0 bases and the J gene lost 5 bases, with 11 bases spanning the gap. The length of the CDR3 is 14 residues. Germline loops: CDR1 SGHNT, CDR2 YYREEE (reference sequence). CDR3 nucleotide sequence: TGTGCCAGCAGCTTGGGCCTCAGAGGGGAGACCCAGTACTTC. Translated, it gives CASSLGLRGETQYF.

This clone was found a few times. This chain connects TRBV18 to TRBJ2-5, with TRBD2 matching over 13 bases. The length of the CDR3 is 17 residues. The germline gives CDR1 KGHSH, CDR2 LQKENI. The V gene end was trimmed by 6 bases and the J gene end by 4 bases; junction bases not matched to a gene: 11. The CDR3 reads CASSPTWTSGSSETQYF. CDR3 nucleotides: TGTGCCAGCTCTCCGACATGGACTAGCGGGAGTTCAGAGACCCAGTACTTC.

The J gene is TRBJ1-1, the V gene TRBV5-1; TRBD1 is a possible D gene (5 bases). The V end was cut by 0 bases, the J end by 3 bases, with 12 bases between. CDR3 size: 15 residues. Germline CDR1 and CDR2: SGHRS and YFSETQ. The CDR3 nucleotides are TGCGCCAGCAGCTTGGCAGGGAATAGGGACACTGAAGCTTTCTTT. Amino acids: CASSLAGNRDTEAFF.

The chain couples TRBV7-9 to TRBJ2-5; no firm D call. V was clipped by 1 base and J by 5 bases, with 14 bases between them. The CDR3 consists of 15 residues. In germline, CDR1 is SEHNR, CDR2 FQNEAQ (reference sequence). CDR3 sequence reads: CASSLGFMGWETQYF. The CDR3 DNA sequence: TGTGCCAGCAGCTTAGGATTTATGGGGTGGGAGACCCAGTACTTC.

The rearrangement joins TRBV11-2 to TRBJ2-1; D unclear. The CDR3 consists of 13 residues. The germline CDR1 and CDR2 sequences are SGHAT and FQNNGV. Trimming removed 0 bases from V and 6 bases from J, with 6 bases in between. Written as DNA, the CDR3 is TGTGCCAGCAGCTTAGAACATCTCAATGAGCAGTTCTTC. Translating gives CASSLEHLNEQFF.

The gene calls are TRBV18 and TRBJ2-1; 9 bases align to TRBD2. The CDR3 runs 15 residues. The V gene's germline CDR1 is KGHSH and CDR2 LQKENI. J lost 8 bases, V lost 3 bases, and 8 bases had no gene match. CDR3 in amino acids: CASSPGLAGRDEQFF. Written as DNA, the CDR3 is TGTGCCAGCTCACCCGGGCTAGCGGGACGGGATGAGCAGTTCTTC.

The genes are TRBV4-2 and TRBJ2-1; D uncertain. Germline V gene data show CDR1 as LGHNA and CDR2 as YNFKEQ. The length of the CDR3 is 13 residues. With 0 bases removed from V and 10 bases from J, the gap between germline ends came to 10 bases. CDR3 sequence reads: CASSQDIGVEQFF. The DNA of the CDR3 is TGTGCCAGCAGCCAAGATATTGGGGTAGAGCAGTTCTTC.

V usage is TRBV7-8 and J usage is TRBJ2-7; D tentatively reads TRBD1 or TRBD2 (6 bases each). The CDR3 covers 15 residues. CDR1 and CDR2 from the germline V gene are SGHVS and FQNEAQ. Between the trimmed V and J ends, which lost 1 base and 0 bases, there was a span of 10 bases. This CDR3 is CASSLGGAVSYEQYF. In DNA form, the CDR3 reads TGTGCCAGCAGCTTAGGGGGGGCAGTCTCCTACGAGCAGTACTTC. Full variable domain (remainder filled in from reference TRBV7-8 and TRBJ2-7): GAGVSQSPRYKVAKRGQDVALRCDPISGHVSLFWYQQALGQGPEFLTYFQNEAQLDKSGLPSDRFFAERPEGSVSTLKIQRTQQEDSAVYLCASSLGGAVSYEQYFGPGTRLTVT.

The rearrangement links TRBV5-1 to TRBJ2-1; D assignment may be TRBD1 or TRBD2 (5 bases each). CDR3 length: 15 amino acids. Germline V gene data show CDR1 as SGHRS and CDR2 as YFSETQ. Trimming left V 0 bases short and J 5 bases short, with 12 bases between. Here the CDR3 DNA reads TGCGCCAGCAGCTTGGCCCCAGGGAGCGACAATGAGCAGTTCTTC. Translating it yields CASSLAPGSDNEQFF.

This chain connects TRBV2 to TRBJ2-3, with 7 bases fitting TRBD2. The CDR3 contains 14 residues. The V gene end was trimmed by 7 bases and the J gene end by 3 bases; junction bases not matched to a gene: 7. Looked up from germline, CDR1 is SNHLY and CDR2 is FYNNEI. CDR3 protein: CASIRTSMTDTQYF. In nucleotides, the CDR3 is TGTGCCAGCATCAGGACTAGTATGACAGATACGCAGTATTTT.

This chain connects TRBV19 to TRBJ1-5; no clear D. V was clipped by 6 bases and J by 3 bases, with 9 bases between them. This CDR3 has 13 residues. In germline, CDR1 is LNHDA, CDR2 SQIVND (reference sequence). As DNA, the CDR3 is TGTGCCAGTAGAGGCCAAAACAATCAGCCCCAGCATTTT. It encodes CASRGQNNQPQHF.

The V gene is TRBV4-1, the J gene TRBJ1-2; D is unresolved. The CDR3 has 16 residues. V shed 1 base and J shed 0 bases, with 12 bases lying between them. The germline CDR1 and CDR2 sequences are MGHRA and YSYEKL. CDR3 loop: CASSQVAHKTNYGYTF. The CDR3 DNA sequence: TGCGCCAGCAGCCAAGTCGCCCATAAGACTAACTATGGCTACACCTTC.

The chain joins TRBV2 to TRBJ1-3, with TRBD1 as a possible D gene (6 bases). Germline CDR1 is SNHLY and CDR2 is FYNNEI. The CDR3 is made up of 17 amino acids. V dropped 4 bases and J dropped 0 bases, with 16 bases sitting between them. The CDR3 DNA reads as TGTGCCAGCAGTGGATTTGGGGGCTACCTCTCTGGAAACACCATATATTTT. It encodes CASSGFGGYLSGNTIYF. Full variable domain (remainder filled in from reference TRBV2 and TRBJ1-3): EPEVTQTPSHQVTQMGQEVILRCVPISNHLYFYWYRQILGQKVEFLVSFYNNEISEKSEIFDDQFSVERPDGSNFTLKIRSTKLEDSAMYFCASSGFGGYLSGNTIYFGEGSWLTVV.